The entry below describes one T cell receptor (beta chain). Its cognate antigen is unknown. The CDR3 covers 18 residues. Trimming cost V 1 base and J 3 bases, with 19 bases left between them. Germline CDR1 is LNHDA and CDR2 is SQIVND (reference sequence). The sample originates from a study of cytomegalovirus exposure and HLA in healthy donors. Study-wide points: Follow-up analysis seemed to connect common viral pathogens with several of the most significant clusters identified.

The PCR contained 60 Vbeta and 13 Jbeta primers. In the study's own analysis: Unique TCR beta chains numbered around 80 million in a later analysis, with 10 million to 14 million shared. Some clones are missing from TCRdb's copy, which holds only in-frame ones; the method was immunoSEQ multiplex PCR. For V, J and clone size, that table is used; D and trimming come from the DNA. The data show 150,000 to 200,000 clones, around 80% seen once. Although they were nominally healthy when sampled, donors likely had unrecorded immune exposures. Sample: PBMCs. The chain joins TRBV19 to TRBJ2-1, with D perhaps TRBD2 (6 bases). This TCR was sampled from a male donor in good health and CMV-seropositive. CDR3 bases: TGTGCCAGTAGTATAGGTACTAGCACTGAGGGAGTCTACAATGAGCAGTTCTTC. This encodes CASSIGTSTEGVYNEQFF. The full variable domain, with the rest looked up from reference TRBV19 and TRBJ2-1, is DGGITQSPKYLFRKEGQNVTLSCEQNLNHDAMYWYRQDPGQGLRLIYYSQIVNDFQKGDIAEGYSVSREKKESFPLTVTSAQKNPTAFYLCASSIGTSTEGVYNEQFFGPGTRLTVL.